A single sample gave rise to the 7 T cell receptor beta chains below, sequenced in a study of regulatory T cells in long-lasting Graves disease. The time point was: newly diagnosed GD, antithyroid drugs for less than 3 months. After RNA was extracted from PBMCs, the TCR library was made from it. Researchers made TCR beta libraries by using iRepertoire HTBI primers and running Arm-PCR on CDR3 regions. One entry per CDR3 protein, called by TCRdb with MiXCR from the multiplex PCR reads. The sample consists of almost 450,000 distinct CDR3 sequences, 16% of them appearing once. The same data also went into a second study, on T cells in Graves' hyperthyroidism and ophthalmopathy.

Sequenced here: peripheral blood mononuclear cells (PBMCs), sampled at new diagnosis, from a patient treated with antithyroid drugs. These TCRs come from a woman aged 25 to 39 with Graves disease.

About this clonotype: Being one base from a much bigger clone, this may be a read error. The V call is TRBV20-1, the J call TRBJ2-1; a weak D match, TRBD2 (6 bases). This CDR3 has 16 residues. Trimming stripped 6 bases from V and 5 bases from J, with 23 bases between. Germline V CDR1 and CDR2: DFQATT, SNEGSKA (reference sequence). This CDR3 is CSAMILSGLHHNEQFF. In DNA form, the CDR3 reads TGCAGTGCGATGATCTTGAGCGGGTTACACCACAATGAGCAGTTCTTC.

The chain is built from TRBV18 and TRBJ2-7; 11 bases fit TRBD1. Per germline, CDR1 KGHSH and CDR2 LQKENI. Unmatched junction bases numbered 8, after V lost 5 bases and J lost 5 bases. The CDR3 loop spans 15 amino acids. The CDR3 here is CASSIRDRGFHEQYF. CDR3 DNA sequence: TGTGCCAGCTCAATCCGGGACAGGGGGTTCCACGAGCAGTACTTC. Full variable domain (missing parts from reference TRBV18 and TRBJ2-7): NAGVMQNPRHLVRRRGQEARLRCSPMKGHSHVYWYRQLPEEGLKFMVYLQKENIIDESGMPKERFSAEFPKEGPSILRIQQVVRGDSAAYFCASSIRDRGFHEQYFGPGTRLTVT.

This clonotype was counted ten times or more. The V and J genes are TRBV20-1 and TRBJ2-5; TRBD2 aligns across 8 bases. V shed 5 bases and J 3 bases; nucleotides not matched to a gene: 17. This CDR3 is built from 17 residues. Germline CDR1 is DFQATT and CDR2 is SNEGSKA (reference sequence). The CDR3 loop reads CSAPPGGLIDGEETQYF. CDR3 DNA: TGCAGTGCTCCCCCGGGAGGGCTAATAGATGGAGAAGAGACCCAGTACTTC.

On this clonotype itself: A much larger clonotype is one base distant, so this may be a read error. This chain connects TRBV30 to TRBJ2-7, with 8 bases identical to TRBD1. The germline V gene encodes CDR1 GTSNPN and CDR2 SVGIG (reference sequence). J gave up 3 bases and V 8 bases, and 15 bases lay outside the gene matches. The CDR3 runs to 15 residues. CDR3 protein: CAGNPWQGASYEQYF. The CDR3 DNA follows: TGTGCCGGGAACCCGTGGCAGGGGGCTAGCTACGAGCAGTACTTC.

V gene TRBV6-8 combines with J gene TRBJ1-6; D is perhaps TRBD1 (6 bases). Germline CDR1 reads MNHGY; CDR2 reads SAAAGT. The germline V and J ends were trimmed by 11 bases and 5 bases, with 16 bases remaining between them. CDR3 length: 14 residues. CDR3 in amino acids: CALASGQNNSPLHF. The CDR3 DNA is TGTGCCTTGGCCTCTGGACAGAATAATTCACCCCTCCACTTT.

As for this clonotype: A far larger clone is just one base off, so this is likely a read error. The gene calls are TRBV12-3 or TRBV12-4 and TRBJ2-1; 7 bases match TRBD1. The end of the DNA aligns better with TRBJ2-3, so the J call may be wrong. The CDR3 contains 12 residues. The CDR3 DNA reads as TGTGCCAGCCACGGAAGGACAGGTACGCAGTATTTT. Protein: CASHGRTGTQYF.

The chain recombines TRBV5-1 with TRBJ1-1; TRBD1 agrees at 7 bases. Germline-derived CDR1 and CDR2 are SGHRS and YFSETQ. V dropped 4 bases and J dropped 5; count of bases not matched to a gene: 11. The CDR3 runs to 15 residues. DNA for the CDR3: TGCGCCAGCAGCAGACAGGGTGCGGGTGGTACTGAAGCTTTCTTT. Translating it yields CASSRQGAGGTEAFF.